This T cell receptor (beta chain) came from a study of type 1 regulatory T cells. TCRdb processed the reads anew with MiXCR; each CDR3 protein has one entry. Here the sample spans roughly 60,000 distinct CDR3 sequences, less than 65% being singletons. The V and J ends lost 3 bases and 0 bases respectively, with 11 bases between them. Germline CDR1 MNHNS, CDR2 SASEGT. This CDR3 contains 15 residues. As concerns this clonotype: What it binds is not known.

Sequencing was done on a sample of cultured non-Tr1 T cells, either the whole culture or a sorted T cell fraction (not recorded which). This clonotype originated in a human donor in good health. The V call is TRBV6-1, the J call TRBJ1-1; D not certain. This chain's CDR3 is CASSEEGGMNTEAFF. DNA for the CDR3: TGTGCCAGCAGTGAGGAGGGCGGCATGAACACTGAAGCTTTCTTT.